One and the same sample provided the 10 T cell receptor beta chains below, sequenced in a study of type 1 regulatory T cells. TCRdb ran MiXCR on the reads and lists one entry per CDR3 protein. The sample consists of 90,000 to 100,000 distinct CDR3 sequences, roughly 31% of them appearing once. The sample consisted of CD4+ T cells, either the whole sample or a sorted fraction (not recorded which). Receptors originate from a human donor in good health.

The V gene is TRBV5-4, the J gene TRBJ2-4; D gene unclear. Looked up from germline, CDR1 is SGHNT and CDR2 is YYREEE (reference sequence). The CDR3 is 15 amino acids. Between the trimmed V and J ends, which lost 0 bases and 5 bases, there was a span of 12 bases. CDR3 sequence (DNA): TGTGCCAGCAGCTTGGGCGTCGGTGGACAAAACATTCAGTACTTC. Protein product: CASSLGVGGQNIQYF.

The count of this clonotype is one. The V and J genes are TRBV27 and TRBJ1-2; unclear D gene. CDR3 size: 16 residues. Germline values: CDR1 MNHEY, CDR2 SMNVEV (reference sequence). The V end was cut by 0 bases, the J end by 5 bases, with 16 bases between. The CDR3 DNA reads as TGTGCCAGCAGTTTATCAAGTAGATGGCCGACGTATGGCTACACCTTC. It encodes CASSLSSRWPTYGYTF.

This sequence joins TRBV19 and TRBJ1-2; tentatively, D is TRBD1 (6 bases). V lost 6 bases and J lost 0, with 17 bases in between. This CDR3 contains 16 residues. Germline CDR1 is LNHDA and CDR2 is SQIVND (reference sequence). The CDR3 DNA sequence: TGTGCCAGTAGCCCGGGATCCTGGACAGCTAACTATGGCTACACCTTC. It translates to CASSPGSWTANYGYTF.

The chain couples TRBV5-1 to TRBJ1-1, with D tentatively TRBD1 (5 bases). From germline, CDR1 is SGHRS and CDR2 YFSETQ. This CDR3 is 14 amino acids long. V lost 0 bases and J lost 3, with 9 bases in between. DNA of the CDR3: TGCGCCAGCAGCTTGGGTGGGGGGGACACTGAAGCTTTCTTT. Translation gives CASSLGGGDTEAFF.

In nucleotides, the CDR3 is TGTGCCACCAGTGATTCGCAAGACAGGGCCGGGGCCAACGTCCTGACTTTC. Translating gives CATSDSQDRAGANVLTF. The rearrangement links TRBV24-1 to TRBJ2-6; TRBD1 matches at 7 bases. Looked up from germline, CDR1 is KGHDR and CDR2 is SFDVKD. The CDR3 is 17 residues long. Unmatched junction bases numbered 7, after V lost 2 bases and J lost 4 bases.

The V and J genes are TRBV5-1 and TRBJ2-7; TRBD1 agrees at 10 bases. Unmatched junction bases numbered 9, after V lost 4 bases and J lost 2 bases. This CDR3 spans 16 amino acids. Germline CDR1 and CDR2: SGHRS and YFSETQ. CDR3 sequence (DNA): TGCGCCAGCAGCGGCGGGACAGGGGCCGCCACCTACGAGCAGTACTTC. The encoded protein is CASSGGTGAATYEQYF.

This clonotype has just a few counts. The chain recombines TRBV6-5 with TRBJ2-7, with 12 bases aligning to TRBD2. Germline V CDR1 and CDR2: MNHEY, SVGAGI. The CDR3 is 17 amino acids. V trimming: 8 bases; J trimming: 2 bases; junction bases outside the gene matches: 13. CDR3 sequence: CASRRGATSGRTYEQYF. As DNA, the CDR3 is TGTGCCAGCCGTCGGGGGGCCACTAGCGGGAGGACCTACGAGCAGTACTTC.

The chain combines TRBV9 with TRBJ2-1; TRBD2 agrees at 15 bases. V trimming: 1 base; J trimming: 6 bases; junction bases outside the gene matches: 11. This CDR3 contains 19 residues. The V gene's germline CDR1 is SGDLS and CDR2 YYNGEE. In DNA form, the CDR3 reads TGTGCCAGCAGCGTAAGTCTATGGGGACTAGCGGGAGGCGGCAATGAGCAGTTCTTC. It encodes CASSVSLWGLAGGGNEQFF.

This clonotype was counted once. The chain couples TRBV30 to TRBJ2-2; D possibly matches TRBD1 or TRBD2 (6 bases each). Germline V gene sequence: CDR1 GTSNPN, CDR2 SVGIG (reference sequence). V shed 0 bases and J shed 6 bases, with 20 bases lying between them. This CDR3 has 17 residues. The CDR3 DNA reads TGTGCCTGGAGTGTAGGTGGGGGGCGCGAAGGCGCCGGGGAGCTGTTTTTT. Translating it yields CAWSVGGGREGAGELFF.

This clonotype was seen a few times. The rearrangement links TRBV11-2 to TRBJ1-4, with D unclear. V gave up 3 bases and J gave up 10 bases, with 9 bases separating them. From germline, CDR1 is SGHAT and CDR2 FQNNGV. The CDR3 runs to 12 residues. CDR3 coding DNA: TGTGCCAGCAGCTTGTTTTTGGGAAAACTGTTTTTT. Protein sequence: CASSLFLGKLFF.